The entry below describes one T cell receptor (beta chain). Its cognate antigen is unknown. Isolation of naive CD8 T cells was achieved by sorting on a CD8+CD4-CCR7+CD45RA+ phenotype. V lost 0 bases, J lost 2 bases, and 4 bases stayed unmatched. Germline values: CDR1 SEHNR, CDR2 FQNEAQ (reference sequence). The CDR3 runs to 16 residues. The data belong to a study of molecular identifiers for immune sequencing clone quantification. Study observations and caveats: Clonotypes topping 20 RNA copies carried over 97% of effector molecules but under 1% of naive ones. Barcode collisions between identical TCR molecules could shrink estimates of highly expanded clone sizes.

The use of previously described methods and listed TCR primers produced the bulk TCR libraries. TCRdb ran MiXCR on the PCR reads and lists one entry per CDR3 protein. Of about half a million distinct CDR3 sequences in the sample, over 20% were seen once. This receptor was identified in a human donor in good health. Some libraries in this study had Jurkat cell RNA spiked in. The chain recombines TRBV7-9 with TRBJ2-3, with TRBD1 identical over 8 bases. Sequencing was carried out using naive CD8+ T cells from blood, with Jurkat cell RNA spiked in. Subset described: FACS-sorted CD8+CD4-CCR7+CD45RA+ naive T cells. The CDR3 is CASSLALTGDTDTQYF. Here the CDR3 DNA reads TGTGCCAGCAGCTTAGCGTTGACAGGGGACACAGATACGCAGTATTTT.